This TCR beta chain came from a study of blood T cell repertoires in COVID-19. This CDR3 has 14 residues. Germline V gene lookup returns CDR1 SGDLS and CDR2 YYNGEE. V lost 3 bases to trimming and J lost 3 bases, with 13 bases between them. In the original analysis: For nucleated cells, counts were estimated from reference gene primer amplification. The repertoire was sequenced with immunoSEQ multiplex PCR; TCRdb's copy has only in-frame clones and lacks some. The V and J calls and the clone size are those of that table, but D and trimming were determined from the DNA. This sample yields about 82,000 clones, of which approximately 78% are seen a single time; roughly 36% belongs to the top ten. It was during active infection that Seattle patients were enrolled and then longitudinally followed. This clone has just one count.

Sequencing was carried out using peripheral blood. The receptor comes from a man in his sixties with COVID-19, enrolled during active disease. This chain links TRBV9 with TRBJ2-7; the D gene is possibly TRBD1 (6 bases). The CDR3 nucleotides read TGTGCCAGCAGCGCCCGGGACACCTACTACGAGCAGTACTTC. The encoded protein is CASSARDTYYEQYF.